A selection of T cell receptor beta chains follows, all from one sample in a study of PD-L1 blockade in urothelial cancer. Generated by immunoSEQ multiplex PCR, the TCRdb table keeps only in-frame clones and is missing some. The sample holds 35,000 to 45,000 clones, 91% seen once. Material: PBMCs, obtained around atezolizumab (anti-PD-L1) treatment. These receptors all stem from a man in his 70s with urothelial cancer. Both conserved end residues are part of each CDR3. The order of the fields is V gene, clone size, D gene, J gene, CDR3 DNA, CDR3 protein. A D gene is named only where the DNA matches it firmly. Clone size appears in some rows only: once, few, many, or a class for an expanded clone.

V gene: TRBV6-5; clone size: once; D gene: .; J gene: TRBJ1-1; CDR3 DNA: TGTGCCAGCAGTTACGTCTCAGGGGCCGGCACTGAAGCTTTCTTT; CDR3 protein: CASSYVSGAGTEAFF
V gene: TRBV28; clone size: .; D gene: .; J gene: TRBJ2-7; CDR3 DNA: TGTGCCAGCCAGTCGTCGGACAGACGGCCCGAGCAGTACTTC; CDR3 protein: CASQSSDRRPEQYF
V gene: TRBV19; clone size: .; D gene: TRBD1; J gene: TRBJ1-1; CDR3 DNA: TGTGCCAGTAGTCCCGGGACAGGGCACACTGAAGCTTTCTTT; CDR3 protein: CASSPGTGHTEAFF
V gene: TRBV28; clone size: .; D gene: .; J gene: TRBJ1-5; CDR3 DNA: TGTGCCAGCAGTTTCGGGAGCTTGGGTGGCAATCAGCCCCAGCATTTT; CDR3 protein: CASSFGSLGGNQPQHF
V gene: TRBV6-5; clone size: .; D gene: .; J gene: TRBJ1-2; CDR3 DNA: TGTGCCAGCAGTTACAGAGGGCCGAAGGACTATGGCTACACCTTC; CDR3 protein: CASSYRGPKDYGYTF
V gene: TRBV7-3; clone size: .; D gene: .; J gene: TRBJ2-7; CDR3 DNA: TGTGCCAGCAGCTTAGGGACATTCCGTGCTGAGCAGTACTTC; CDR3 protein: CASSLGTFRAEQYF
V gene: TRBV28; clone size: once; D gene: .; J gene: TRBJ2-6; CDR3 DNA: TGTGCCAGCAGTTTTATAGGGAGTGGGGCCAACGTCCTGACTTTC; CDR3 protein: CASSFIGSGANVLTF
V gene: TRBV27; clone size: .; D gene: TRBD2; J gene: TRBJ2-1; CDR3 DNA: TGTGCCAGCGTACCATCGGGAGGGACGGCCTACAATGAGCAGTTCTTC; CDR3 protein: CASVPSGGTAYNEQFF
V gene: TRBV10-2; clone size: .; D gene: .; J gene: TRBJ1-1; CDR3 DNA: TGCGCCAGCAGCCCACAACCGAACACTGAAGCTTTCTTT; CDR3 protein: CASSPQPNTEAFF
V gene: TRBV19; clone size: .; D gene: .; J gene: TRBJ1-1; CDR3 DNA: TGTGCCAGTATCACTACAGGGTCTGAAGCTTTCTTT; CDR3 protein: CASITTGSEAFF
V gene: TRBV10-3; clone size: once; D gene: TRBD2; J gene: TRBJ2-2; CDR3 DNA: TGTGCCATCAGGGGATTAGCGGGAACGAACACCGGGGAGCTGTTTTTT; CDR3 protein: CAIRGLAGTNTGELFF
V gene: TRBV9; clone size: .; D gene: .; J gene: TRBJ1-3; CDR3 DNA: TGTGCCAGCAGCGTAGGACAGTTCGGATTGGGAAACACCATATATTTT; CDR3 protein: CASSVGQFGLGNTIYF
V gene: TRBV7-9; clone size: .; D gene: .; J gene: TRBJ1-2; CDR3 DNA: TGTGCCAGCAGCTTAGCGAGGCCAGCTGACTACACCTTC; CDR3 protein: CASSLARPADYTF
V gene: TRBV7-6; clone size: .; D gene: TRBD2; J gene: TRBJ2-3; CDR3 DNA: TGTGCCAGCAGCCTAGGGACTAGCGGGAGTCAGGGTACGCAGTATTTT; CDR3 protein: CASSLGTSGSQGTQYF
V gene: TRBV27; clone size: .; D gene: .; J gene: TRBJ1-3; CDR3 DNA: TGTGCCAGCAGTTTATTGAGGGGAAACACCATATATTTT; CDR3 protein: CASSLLRGNTIYF
V gene: TRBV7-6; clone size: .; D gene: .; J gene: TRBJ2-7; CDR3 DNA: TGTGCCAGCAGCTTATCCCGTGGAGTCTACGAGCAGTACTTC; CDR3 protein: CASSLSRGVYEQYF
V gene: TRBV6-4; clone size: .; D gene: TRBD2; J gene: TRBJ2-1; CDR3 DNA: TGTGCCAGCAGTGACTCGTGGCTAGCGGGCAATGAGCAGTTCTTC; CDR3 protein: CASSDSWLAGNEQFF
V gene: TRBV6-1; clone size: few; D gene: TRBD1; J gene: TRBJ2-5; CDR3 DNA: TGTGCCAGCAGTGAATTGGCAGGGGGACAGTACGAGACCCAGTACTTC; CDR3 protein: CASSELAGGQYETQYF
V gene: TRBV28; clone size: .; D gene: .; J gene: TRBJ2-1; CDR3 DNA: TGTGCCAGCAGTTCTCTGCAGGTAAAGAGAAATGAGCAGTTCTTC; CDR3 protein: CASSSLQVKRNEQFF
V gene: TRBV23-1; clone size: .; D gene: .; J gene: TRBJ2-2; CDR3 DNA: TGCGCCAGCAGTCTGACAGGAGAGAACACCGGGGAGCTGTTTTTT; CDR3 protein: CASSLTGENTGELFF
V gene: TRBV2; clone size: .; D gene: .; J gene: TRBJ2-2; CDR3 DNA: TGTGCCAGCAGTACTGAATTAATTACCGCGGGCACCGGGGAGCTGTTTTTT; CDR3 protein: CASSTELITAGTGELFF
V gene: TRBV18; clone size: .; D gene: .; J gene: TRBJ2-3; CDR3 DNA: TGTGCCAGCTCACCAGGCCCGGGGGACACAGATACGCAGTATTTT; CDR3 protein: CASSPGPGDTDTQYF